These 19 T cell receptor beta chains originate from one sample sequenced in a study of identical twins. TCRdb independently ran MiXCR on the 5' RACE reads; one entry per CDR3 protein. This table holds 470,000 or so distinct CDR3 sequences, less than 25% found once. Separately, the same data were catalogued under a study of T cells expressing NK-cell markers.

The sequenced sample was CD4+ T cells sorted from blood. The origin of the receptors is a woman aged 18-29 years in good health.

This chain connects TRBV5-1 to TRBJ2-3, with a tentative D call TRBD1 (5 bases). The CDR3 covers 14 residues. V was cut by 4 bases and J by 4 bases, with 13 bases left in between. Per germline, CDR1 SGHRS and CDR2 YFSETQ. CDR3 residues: CASSPSRVPDTQYF. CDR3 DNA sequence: TGCGCCAGCAGCCCCTCCAGGGTTCCAGATACGCAGTATTTT.

CDR3 nucleotide sequence: TGTGCCAGCCTCCGGGACAGTTACTACAATGAGCAGTTCTTC. It yields the protein CASLRDSYYNEQFF. This chain connects TRBV2 to TRBJ2-1, with TRBD1 identical over 7 bases. The germline V gene encodes CDR1 SNHLY and CDR2 FYNNEI. The CDR3 length is 14 residues. With 8 bases clipped from V and 3 bases from J, the junction kept 7 bases outside the gene matches.

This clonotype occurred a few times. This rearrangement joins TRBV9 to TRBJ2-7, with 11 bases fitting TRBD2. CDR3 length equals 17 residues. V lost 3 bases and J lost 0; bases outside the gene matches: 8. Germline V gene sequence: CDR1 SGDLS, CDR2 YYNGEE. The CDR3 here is CASSGGATSGNSYEQYF. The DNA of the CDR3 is TGTGCCAGCAGCGGAGGGGCGACTAGCGGGAACTCCTACGAGCAGTACTTC. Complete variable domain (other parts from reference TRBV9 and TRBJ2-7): DSGVTQTPKHLITATGQRVTLRCSPRSGDLSVYWYQQSLDQGLQFLIQYYNGEERAKGNILERFSAQQFPDLHSELNLSSLELGDSALYFCASSGGATSGNSYEQYFGPGTRLTVT.

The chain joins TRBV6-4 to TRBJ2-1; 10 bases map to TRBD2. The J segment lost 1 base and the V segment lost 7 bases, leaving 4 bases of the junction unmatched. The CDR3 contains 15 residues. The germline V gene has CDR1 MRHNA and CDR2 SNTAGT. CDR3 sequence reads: CASKASGGSYNEQFF. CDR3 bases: TGTGCCAGCAAAGCTAGCGGGGGTTCCTACAATGAGCAGTTCTTC.

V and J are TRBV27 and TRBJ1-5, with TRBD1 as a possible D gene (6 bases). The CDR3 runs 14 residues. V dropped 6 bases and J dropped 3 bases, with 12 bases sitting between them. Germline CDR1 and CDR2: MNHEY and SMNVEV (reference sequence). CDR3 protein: CASRSGAPNQPQHF. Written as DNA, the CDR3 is TGTGCCAGCAGGTCAGGGGCTCCCAATCAGCCCCAGCATTTT.

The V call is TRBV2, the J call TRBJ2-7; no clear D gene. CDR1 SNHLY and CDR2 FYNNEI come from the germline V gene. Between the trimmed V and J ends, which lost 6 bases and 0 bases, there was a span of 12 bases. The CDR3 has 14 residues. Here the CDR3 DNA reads TGTGCCAGCAGCCCCAGGATCCTCTCCTACGAGCAGTACTTC. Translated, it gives CASSPRILSYEQYF.

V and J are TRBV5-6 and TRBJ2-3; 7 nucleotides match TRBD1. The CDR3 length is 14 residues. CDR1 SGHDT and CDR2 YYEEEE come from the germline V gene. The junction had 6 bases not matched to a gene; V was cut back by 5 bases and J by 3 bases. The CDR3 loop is CASSTGTETDTQYF. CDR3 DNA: TGTGCCAGCAGTACCGGGACAGAGACAGATACGCAGTATTTT. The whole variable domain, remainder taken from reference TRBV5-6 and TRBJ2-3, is DAGVTQSPTHLIKTRGQQVTLRCSPKSGHDTVSWYQQALGQGPQFIFQYYEEEERQRGNFPDRFSGHQFPNYSSELNVNALLLGDSALYLCASSTGTETDTQYFGPGTRLTVL.

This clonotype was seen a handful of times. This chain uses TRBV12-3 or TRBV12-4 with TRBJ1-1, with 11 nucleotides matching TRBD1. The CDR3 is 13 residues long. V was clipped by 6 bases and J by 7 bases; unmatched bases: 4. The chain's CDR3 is CASSWTGGIEAFF. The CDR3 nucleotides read TGTGCCAGCAGCTGGACAGGGGGCATTGAAGCTTTCTTT.

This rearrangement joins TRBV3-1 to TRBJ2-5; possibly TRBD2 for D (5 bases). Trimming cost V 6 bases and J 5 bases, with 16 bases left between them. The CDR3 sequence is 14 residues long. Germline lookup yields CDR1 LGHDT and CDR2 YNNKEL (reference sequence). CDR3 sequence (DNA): TGTGCCAGCAGAAATACTAGGTCCGGGGAGACCCAGTACTTC. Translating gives CASRNTRSGETQYF.

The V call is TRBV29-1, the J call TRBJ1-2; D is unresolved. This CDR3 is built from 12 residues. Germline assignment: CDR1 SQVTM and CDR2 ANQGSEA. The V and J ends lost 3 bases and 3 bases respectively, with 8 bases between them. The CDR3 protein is CSVEDEYYGYTF. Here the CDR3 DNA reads TGCAGCGTTGAGGACGAGTACTATGGCTACACCTTC.

CDR3 region: CASSLERWKETQYF. The CDR3 nucleotides read TGTGCCAGCAGCTTAGAACGGTGGAAAGAGACCCAGTACTTC. The J gene is TRBJ2-5, the V gene TRBV7-2; D ambiguous. This CDR3 has 14 residues. V was shortened by 1 base and J by 3 bases, with 9 bases between the two germline ends. The germline V gene encodes CDR1 SGHTA and CDR2 FQGNSA. The variable domain in full, completed from reference TRBV7-2 and TRBJ2-5, reads GAGVSQSPSNKVTEKGKDVELRCDPISGHTALYWYRQSLGQGLEFLIYFQGNSAPDKSGLPSDRFSAERTGGSVSTLTIQRTQQEDSAVYLCASSLERWKETQYFGPGTRLLVL.

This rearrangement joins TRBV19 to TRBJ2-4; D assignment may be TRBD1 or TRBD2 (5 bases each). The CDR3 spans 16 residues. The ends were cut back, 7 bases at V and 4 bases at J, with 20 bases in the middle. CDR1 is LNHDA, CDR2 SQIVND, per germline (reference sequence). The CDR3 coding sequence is TGTGCCAGTAAAAGGGGAGTCGAGACCGCAAAAAACATTCAGTACTTC. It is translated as CASKRGVETAKNIQYF.

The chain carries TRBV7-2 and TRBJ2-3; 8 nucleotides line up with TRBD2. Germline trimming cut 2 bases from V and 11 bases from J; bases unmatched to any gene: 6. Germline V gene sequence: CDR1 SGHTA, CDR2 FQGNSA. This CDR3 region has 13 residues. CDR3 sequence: CASSLLREGLQYF. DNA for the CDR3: TGTGCCAGCAGCTTACTTCGGGAGGGGCTGCAGTATTTT.

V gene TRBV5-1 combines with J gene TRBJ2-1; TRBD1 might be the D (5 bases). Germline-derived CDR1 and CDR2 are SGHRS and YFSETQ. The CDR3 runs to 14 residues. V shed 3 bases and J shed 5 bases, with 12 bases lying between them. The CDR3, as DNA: TGCGCCAGCAGCTATCCCCTAGGGGACAATGAGCAGTTCTTC. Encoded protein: CASSYPLGDNEQFF.

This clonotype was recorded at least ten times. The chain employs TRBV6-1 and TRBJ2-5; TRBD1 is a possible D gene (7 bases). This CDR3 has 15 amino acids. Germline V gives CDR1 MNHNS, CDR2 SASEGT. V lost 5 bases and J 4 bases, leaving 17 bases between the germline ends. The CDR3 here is CASSTKTGEAETQYF. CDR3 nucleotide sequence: TGTGCCAGCAGTACCAAAACAGGGGAGGCAGAGACCCAGTACTTC.

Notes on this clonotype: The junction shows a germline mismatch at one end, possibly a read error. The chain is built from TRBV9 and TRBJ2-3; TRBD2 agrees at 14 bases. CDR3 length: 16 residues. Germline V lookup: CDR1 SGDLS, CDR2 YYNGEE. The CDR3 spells CASSGKGLAGALRGDF. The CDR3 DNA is TGTGCCAGCAGCGGGAAGGGACTAGCGGGAGCTTTGAGGGGGGATTTT.

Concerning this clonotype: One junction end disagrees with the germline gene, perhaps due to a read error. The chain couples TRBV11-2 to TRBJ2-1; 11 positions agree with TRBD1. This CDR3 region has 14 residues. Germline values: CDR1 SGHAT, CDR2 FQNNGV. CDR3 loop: CASSLYLWDRGSNF. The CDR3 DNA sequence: TGTGCCAGCAGCTTATATTTATGGGACAGGGGGTCGAACTTC.

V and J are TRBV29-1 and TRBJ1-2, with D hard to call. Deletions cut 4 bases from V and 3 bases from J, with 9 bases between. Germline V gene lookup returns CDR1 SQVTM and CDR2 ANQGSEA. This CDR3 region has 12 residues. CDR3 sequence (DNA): TGCAGCGTTGTCGGCCGGGACTATGGCTACACCTTC. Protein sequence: CSVVGRDYGYTF.

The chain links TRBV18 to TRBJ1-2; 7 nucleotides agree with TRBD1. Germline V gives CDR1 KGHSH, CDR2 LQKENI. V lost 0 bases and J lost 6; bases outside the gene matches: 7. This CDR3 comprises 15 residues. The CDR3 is CASSPPRGQFDGYTF. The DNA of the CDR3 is TGTGCCAGCTCACCACCGAGGGGGCAGTTCGATGGCTACACCTTC.